This TCR beta chain originates from a study of metastatic and nonmetastatic thyroid tumors (dated by TCRdb to about 2020). Background for the entire study: For patients with malignant and with benign thyroid disease, the researchers compared repertoires between peripheral blood samples and tumor or nodule tissue samples. Study-wide findings and limitations: TCR beta diversity was reported as significantly higher in malignant tumors than in benign nodules, in both blood and tumor samples.

The germline V gene supplies CDR1 KGHDR and CDR2 SFDVKD. A distance of 13 bases separates the germline ends of V and J, which lose 4 bases and 3 bases respectively. Inclusive of the bounding cysteine and phenylalanine, the CDR3 is 15 residues long. Left in the record is the CDR3 DNA by itself, 45 bases read in frame from the first base. The receptor library was made with PCR. Sequencer: Illumina HiSeq 4000. High-throughput sequencing was used to profile the CDR3 region of the TCR beta-chain in every patient. The study's own analysis went as follows. Drawing on CDR3 differences between clinicopathological groups, the researchers built a classifier meant to tell apart patients with distant-metastatic papillary thyroid cancer. To measure repertoire diversity the researchers used the Shannon index, while the Morisita-Horn index served to gauge how similar the tumor and blood repertoires were. TCRdb handled the public reads itself, with Q25 trimming in fastp and clone calling in MiXCR, and kept productive beta chains. These V and J calls originate from TCRdb's pipeline instead of the authors' own analysis. The sample table holds approximately 70,000 clones, of which less than 20% were seen once. The top ten hold roughly 13% of the sample.

About this clone: Its specific antigen is unknown. Per-base qualities were not stored, and no clone one base away is much larger.

None of the patients had been given any treatment before thyroid surgery. Using T-cell receptor beta sequencing, the study looked back at clinical samples from patients collected from about 2011 to 2018. Rearrangement joined TRBV24-1 to TRBJ2-3; the D segment cannot be called with confidence. The source of this sequence is a female donor with papillary thyroid cancer or a benign thyroid nodule (not recorded which). Some clones in this sample may be carry-over from other donors' samples. Sequenced material: blood. The CDR3 sequence is CATSDPSPRTDTQYF. The DNA sequence is given as TGTGCCACCAGTGACCCAAGTCCCCGTACAGATACGCAGTATTTT.